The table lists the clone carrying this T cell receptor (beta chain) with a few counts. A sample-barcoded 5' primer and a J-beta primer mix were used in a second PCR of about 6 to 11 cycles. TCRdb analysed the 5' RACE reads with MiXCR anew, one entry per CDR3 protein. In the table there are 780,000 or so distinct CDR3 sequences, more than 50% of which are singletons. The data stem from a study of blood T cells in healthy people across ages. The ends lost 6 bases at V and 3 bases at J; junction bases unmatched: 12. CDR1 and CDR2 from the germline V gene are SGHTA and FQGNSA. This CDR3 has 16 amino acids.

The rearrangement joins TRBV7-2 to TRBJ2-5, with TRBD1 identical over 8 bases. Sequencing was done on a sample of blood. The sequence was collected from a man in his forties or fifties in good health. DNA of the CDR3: TGTGCCAGCAGTTGGACCCTTAACAGGGGGGAAGAGACCCAGTACTTC. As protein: CASSWTLNRGEETQYF.